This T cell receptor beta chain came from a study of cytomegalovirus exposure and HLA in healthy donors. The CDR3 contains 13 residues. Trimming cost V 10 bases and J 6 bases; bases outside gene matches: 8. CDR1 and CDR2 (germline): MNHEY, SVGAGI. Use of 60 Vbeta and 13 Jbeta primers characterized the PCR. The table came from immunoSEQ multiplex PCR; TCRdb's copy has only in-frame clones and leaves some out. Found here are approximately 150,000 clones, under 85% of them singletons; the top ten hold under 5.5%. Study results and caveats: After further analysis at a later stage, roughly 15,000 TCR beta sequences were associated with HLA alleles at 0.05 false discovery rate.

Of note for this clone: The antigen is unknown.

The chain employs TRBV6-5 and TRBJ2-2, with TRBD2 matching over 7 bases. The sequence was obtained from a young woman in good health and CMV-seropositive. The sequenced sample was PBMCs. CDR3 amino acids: CATNSGWAGELFF. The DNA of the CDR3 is TGTGCCACCAATAGCGGGTGGGCCGGGGAGCTGTTTTTT.